A selection of T cell receptor beta chains follows, all from one sample in a study of blood T cells in healthy people across ages. TCRdb reanalysed the 5' RACE reads using MiXCR and keeps one entry per CDR3 protein. This sample has some 800,000 distinct CDR3 sequences; just under 25% occur once, and the top ten carry under 4%. The same data also went into a second study, on T cells of mothers and their children.

The sequenced sample consisted of blood. Receptor source: a boy between 5 and 17 years old in good health. Both conserved end residues are part of each CDR3. D genes are given only for firm matches. Clone sizes are given selectively: once, few, many, or a class where the clone is expanded.

clone size	V gene	D gene	J gene	CDR3 DNA	CDR3 protein
few	TRBV18	.	TRBJ1-4	TGTGCCAGCTCACCGGACCAGCAATTATCTGCAACTAATGAAAAACTGTTTTTT	CASSPDQQLSATNEKLFF
few	TRBV29-1	.	TRBJ2-3	TGCAGCGTCGCTGGACGCCTCGACCCGGATACGCAGTATTTT	CSVAGRLDPDTQYF
few	TRBV10-2	.	TRBJ2-7	TGCGCCAGCAGTGATATAGCCTACGAGCAGTACTTC	CASSDIAYEQYF
.	TRBV9	TRBD1	TRBJ2-1	TGTGCCAGCAGCGTAGAAATAGGGACAGGGGTCAATGAGCAGTTCTTC	CASSVEIGTGVNEQFF
few	TRBV15	.	TRBJ2-2	TGTGCCACCAGCAGAGTTCAGTTCGCGAACACCGGGGAGCTGTTTTTT	CATSRVQFANTGELFF
.	TRBV7-8	TRBD2	TRBJ2-1	TGTGCCAGCAGCTTAGCAGGGAGGGTCACACACGGTGAGCAGTTCTTC	CASSLAGRVTHGEQFF
few	TRBV28	.	TRBJ2-3	TGTGCCAGCAGGCGGCTACGAATGGGAAGTGGCGATACGCAGTATTTT	CASRRLRMGSGDTQYF
.	TRBV25-1	TRBD1	TRBJ1-4	TGTGCCAGCAGTGACAGGGGGCGCGGCGCAACTAATGAAAAACTGTTTTTT	CASSDRGRGATNEKLFF
.	TRBV18	.	TRBJ1-4	TGTGCCAGCTCAACAACGGGCCTGATCAATGAAAAACTGTTTTTT	CASSTTGLINEKLFF
.	TRBV12-3/TRBV12-4	.	TRBJ2-3	TGTGCCAGCAGCCTAGGCGGGGCCCACACAGATACGCAGTATTTT	CASSLGGAHTDTQYF
.	TRBV6-6	TRBD1	TRBJ1-2	TGTGCCAGCAGCAACAACAGGGGGGTAAACTATGGCTACACCTTC	CASSNNRGVNYGYTF
.	TRBV4-2	.	TRBJ2-3	TGTGCCAGCAGCCAACTTATCGAAGTTAGCCCGGAGGACACAGATACGCAGTATTTT	CASSQLIEVSPEDTDTQYF
.	TRBV11-2	TRBD2	TRBJ2-3	TGTGCCAGCAGCTTAGAGGGACTAGCGAGCACAGATACGCAGTATTTT	CASSLEGLASTDTQYF
.	TRBV10-3	TRBD2	TRBJ2-1	TGTGCCATCAGTGAGTCTGGCGGGGGAAGATCGGCCAGATCTCACAATGAGCAGTTCTTC	CAISESGGGRSARSHNEQFF
few	TRBV4-1	TRBD2	TRBJ2-1	TGCGCCAGCAGCCAAGCTAGCGGGAGTAGGGAGCAGTTCTTC	CASSQASGSREQFF
.	TRBV7-9	TRBD2	TRBJ2-5	TGTGCCAGCAGCCCGGGACTAGCGGGGGCTCAAGAGACCCAGTACTTC	CASSPGLAGAQETQYF
.	TRBV5-1	.	TRBJ2-2	TGCGCCAGCAGCTTGGCTATTGCAGGGGCCGGCACCGGGGAGCTGTTTTTT	CASSLAIAGAGTGELFF
few	TRBV7-8	.	TRBJ2-5	TGTGCCAGCAGCTTAGAGGACAGCTTCGAGACCCAGTACTTC	CASSLEDSFETQYF
.	TRBV6-1	.	TRBJ2-1	TGTGCCAGCAGGATGGGACCGACTAATGAGCAGTTCTTC	CASRMGPTNEQFF
.	TRBV7-9	.	TRBJ1-1	TGTGCCAGCAGCTTATGGCAGCTGAACACTGAAGCTTTCTTT	CASSLWQLNTEAFF
few	TRBV7-2	TRBD1	TRBJ1-5	TGTGCCAGCAGTCGTAACGGACAGGTCCAAAATCAGCCCCAGCATTTT	CASSRNGQVQNQPQHF
few	TRBV3-1	.	TRBJ2-5	TGTGCCAGCAGCCAAGAAATCGGGACACCTTTGGAGACCCAGTACTTC	CASSQEIGTPLETQYF
.	TRBV11-2	TRBD2	TRBJ2-1	TGTGCCAGCAGCCGGGGGGAGGCAAGCTCCTACAATGAGCAGTTCTTC	CASSRGEASSYNEQFF
.	TRBV25-1	TRBD1	TRBJ2-7	TGTGCCAGCAGTGAATCCGGACAGGGGTCCTACGAGCAGTACTTC	CASSESGQGSYEQYF
.	TRBV15	.	TRBJ2-7	TGTGCCACCAGCGGACGACAGAACCACGAGCAGTACTTC	CATSGRQNHEQYF
few	TRBV5-1	TRBD1	TRBJ1-5	TGCGCCAGCAGCTTGGGACAGGGTCTCAATCAGCCCCAGCATTTT	CASSLGQGLNQPQHF
.	TRBV25-1	.	TRBJ2-1	TGTGCCACCAGAAACAATGTGCAGTTCTTC	CATRNNVQFF
.	TRBV6-5	TRBD1	TRBJ1-1	TGTGCCAGCAGCCAGGACAGGGCAGGGCCTGAAGCTTTCTTT	CASSQDRAGPEAFF
few	TRBV20-1	.	TRBJ2-2	TGCAGTGCTACACCGAGTAACACCGGGGAGCTGTTTTTT	CSATPSNTGELFF
few	TRBV6-1	.	TRBJ1-2	TGTGCCAGCGGACATCTGAGCGGCTACACCTTC	CASGHLSGYTF
few	TRBV21-1	.	TRBJ2-1	TGTGCCAGCAGCAAAGATCAGCCGTTAAGCTCCTACAATGAGCAGTTCTTC	CASSKDQPLSSYNEQFF
.	TRBV5-4	.	TRBJ2-3	TGTGCCAGCACCGAAGTGGGGGGGGCCGGGGCAGATACGCAGTATTTT	CASTEVGGAGADTQYF
.	TRBV5-1	.	TRBJ2-5	TGCGCCAGCAGCCTTGAAAGACACGGAGAGACCCAGTACTTC	CASSLERHGETQYF
.	TRBV19	.	TRBJ2-5	TGTGCCAGTAGCTGGGCGGGGCAAGAGACCCAGTACTTC	CASSWAGQETQYF
.	TRBV29-1	.	TRBJ2-7	TGCAGCGTTGAAGGGACGGATAGAAGCTCCTACGAGCAGTACTTC	CSVEGTDRSSYEQYF
.	TRBV5-1	.	TRBJ2-5	TGCGCCAGCCAAAGGGGCCGGCAAGAGACCCAGTACTTC	CASQRGRQETQYF
.	TRBV7-2	.	TRBJ2-7	TGTGCCAGCATTTCGCCAGGGATGGGCGAGCAGTACTTC	CASISPGMGEQYF
.	TRBV7-2	TRBD1	TRBJ1-2	TGTGCCGGCATCCTAAACCGGGACAGGTCTAACTATGGCTACACCTTC	CAGILNRDRSNYGYTF
.	TRBV29-1	.	TRBJ2-5	TGCAGCGTTGATCTCGCCACACAAGAGACCCAGTACTTC	CSVDLATQETQYF
few	TRBV2	.	TRBJ2-5	TGTGCCAGCAGCCAGGCCCAAGAGCAGTACTTC	CASSQAQEQYF
few	TRBV12-3/TRBV12-4	.	TRBJ1-2	TGTGCCAGCAGTTTACGGCAGGGGACCAACTATGGCTACACCTTC	CASSLRQGTNYGYTF
.	TRBV7-2	.	TRBJ1-2	TGTGCCAGCAGCTACCATCCGACGGATGGCTACACCTTC	CASSYHPTDGYTF
once	TRBV24-1	TRBD2	TRBJ2-1	TGTGCCACCAGTGATCGACCCGGGACTAGCTCGGATGAGCAGTTCTTC	CATSDRPGTSSDEQFF
few	TRBV5-6	TRBD1	TRBJ1-5	TGTGCCAGCAGCCTGACCGGGACAGGGAATCAGCCCCAGCATTTT	CASSLTGTGNQPQHF
.	TRBV2	.	TRBJ2-1	TGTGCCAGCAGCCCACAGAGGGGGACAGAGCAGTTCTTC	CASSPQRGTEQFF
.	TRBV20-1	.	TRBJ2-1	TGCAGTGCTAGAGGAGCCTGGATACGCAATGAGCAGTTCTTC	CSARGAWIRNEQFF
few	TRBV4-1	.	TRBJ2-7	TGCGCCAGCAGCCATACCGGGGGACACGAGCAGTACTTC	CASSHTGGHEQYF
.	TRBV6-5	.	TRBJ2-5	TGTGCCAGCAGTTACTCTCCCGTCCAGGGCGGTCAGACCCAGTACTTC	CASSYSPVQGGQTQYF
many	TRBV4-3	TRBD1	TRBJ1-4	TGCGCCAGCAGCCAAGATCGCTTCAGGGGGAATGAAAAACTGTTTTTT	CASSQDRFRGNEKLFF